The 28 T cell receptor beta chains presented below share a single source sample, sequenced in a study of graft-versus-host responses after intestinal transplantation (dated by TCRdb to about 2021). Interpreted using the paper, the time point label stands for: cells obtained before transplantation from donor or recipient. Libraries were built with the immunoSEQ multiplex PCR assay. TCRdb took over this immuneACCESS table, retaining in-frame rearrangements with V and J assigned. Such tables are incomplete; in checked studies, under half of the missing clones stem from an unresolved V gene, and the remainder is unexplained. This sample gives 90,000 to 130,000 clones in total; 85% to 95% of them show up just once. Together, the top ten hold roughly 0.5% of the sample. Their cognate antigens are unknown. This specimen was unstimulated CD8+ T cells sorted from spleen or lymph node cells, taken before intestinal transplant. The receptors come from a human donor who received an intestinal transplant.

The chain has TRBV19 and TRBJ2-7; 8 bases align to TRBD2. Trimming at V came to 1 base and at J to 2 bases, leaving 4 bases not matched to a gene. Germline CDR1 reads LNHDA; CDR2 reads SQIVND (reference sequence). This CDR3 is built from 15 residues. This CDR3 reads CASSIAPGGPYEQYF. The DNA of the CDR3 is TGTGCCAGTAGTATAGCTCCGGGAGGGCCCTACGAGCAGTACTTC.

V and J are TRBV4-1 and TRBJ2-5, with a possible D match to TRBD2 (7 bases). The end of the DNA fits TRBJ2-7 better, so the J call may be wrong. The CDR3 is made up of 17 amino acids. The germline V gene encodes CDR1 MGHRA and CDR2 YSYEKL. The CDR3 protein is CASSPSGADRSSYEQYF. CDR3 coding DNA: TGCGCCAGCAGCCCCAGCGGGGCCGACAGGAGCTCCTACGAGCAGTACTTC.

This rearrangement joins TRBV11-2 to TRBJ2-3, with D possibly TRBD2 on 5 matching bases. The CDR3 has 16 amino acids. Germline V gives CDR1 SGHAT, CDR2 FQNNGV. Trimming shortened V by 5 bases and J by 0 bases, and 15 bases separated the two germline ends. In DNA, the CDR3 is TGTGCCAGCAGCCCGAGGGTTTTCTCCAGCACAGATACGCAGTATTTT. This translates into CASSPRVFSSTDTQYF.

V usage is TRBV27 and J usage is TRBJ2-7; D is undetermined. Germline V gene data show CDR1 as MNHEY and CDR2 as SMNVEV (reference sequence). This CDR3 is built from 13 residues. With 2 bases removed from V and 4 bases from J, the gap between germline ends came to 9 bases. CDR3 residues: CASSLNGLYEQYF. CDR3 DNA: TGTGCCAGCAGTTTAAATGGGTTGTACGAGCAGTACTTC.

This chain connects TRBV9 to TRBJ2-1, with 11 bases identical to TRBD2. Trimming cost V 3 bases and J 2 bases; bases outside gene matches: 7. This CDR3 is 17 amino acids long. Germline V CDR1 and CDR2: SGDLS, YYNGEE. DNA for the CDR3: TGTGCCAGCAGCGATCCCCTTAGCGGGAGGGCCTACAATGAGCAGTTCTTC. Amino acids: CASSDPLSGRAYNEQFF.

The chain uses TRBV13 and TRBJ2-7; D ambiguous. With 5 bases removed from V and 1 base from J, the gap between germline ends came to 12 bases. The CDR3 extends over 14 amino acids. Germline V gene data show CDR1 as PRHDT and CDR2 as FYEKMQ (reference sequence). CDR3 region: CASSRGQVSYEQYF. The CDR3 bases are TGTGCCAGCAGCCGTGGGCAGGTGTCCTACGAGCAGTACTTC.

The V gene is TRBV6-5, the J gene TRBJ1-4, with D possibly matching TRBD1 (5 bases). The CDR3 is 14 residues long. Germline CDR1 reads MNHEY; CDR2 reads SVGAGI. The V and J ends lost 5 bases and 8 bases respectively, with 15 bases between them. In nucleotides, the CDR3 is TGTGCCAGCAGTGAATTGAGGGGACGAGAAAAACTGTTTTTT. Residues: CASSELRGREKLFF.

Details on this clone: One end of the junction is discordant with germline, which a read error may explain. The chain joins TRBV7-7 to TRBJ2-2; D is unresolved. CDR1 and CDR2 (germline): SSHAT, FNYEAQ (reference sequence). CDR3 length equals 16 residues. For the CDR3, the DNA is TGTGCTAGCAGCTTATCCACAATACCGAACACCGGGGAGCTGTTTTTT. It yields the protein CASSLSTIPNTGELFF.

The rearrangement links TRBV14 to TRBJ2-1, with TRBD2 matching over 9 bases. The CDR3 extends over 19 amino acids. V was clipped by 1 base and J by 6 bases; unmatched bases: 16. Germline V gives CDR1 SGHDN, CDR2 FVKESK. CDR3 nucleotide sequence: TGTGCCAGCAGCCAAGCCGGTAGATGGTCTAGCGGGATATTCAATGAGCAGTTCTTC. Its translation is CASSQAGRWSSGIFNEQFF.

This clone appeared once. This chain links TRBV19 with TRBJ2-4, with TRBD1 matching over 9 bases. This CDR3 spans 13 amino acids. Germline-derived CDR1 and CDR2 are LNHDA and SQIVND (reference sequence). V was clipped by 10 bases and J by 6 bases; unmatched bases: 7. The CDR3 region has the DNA TGTGCCACCTCATGGGACAGGGCAAACATTCAGTACTTC. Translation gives CATSWDRANIQYF.

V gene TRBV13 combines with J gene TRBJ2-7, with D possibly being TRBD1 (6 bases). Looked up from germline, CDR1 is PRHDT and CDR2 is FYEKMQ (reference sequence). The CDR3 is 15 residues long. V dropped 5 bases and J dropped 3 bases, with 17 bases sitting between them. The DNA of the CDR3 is TGTGCCAGCAGCCGTACAGGGAATCGGGGCTACGAGCAGTACTTC. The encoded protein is CASSRTGNRGYEQYF.

CDR3: CASSLLLAGKGDGYTF. In nucleotides, the CDR3 is TGTGCCAGCAGCTTGCTTTTGGCAGGGAAGGGGGATGGCTACACCTTC. The chain uses TRBV5-8 and TRBJ1-2, with a tentative D call TRBD1 (6 bases). Germline assignment: CDR1 SGHTS and CDR2 YDEGEE. V was shortened by 1 base and J by 6 bases, with 19 bases between the two germline ends. This CDR3 is built from 16 residues.

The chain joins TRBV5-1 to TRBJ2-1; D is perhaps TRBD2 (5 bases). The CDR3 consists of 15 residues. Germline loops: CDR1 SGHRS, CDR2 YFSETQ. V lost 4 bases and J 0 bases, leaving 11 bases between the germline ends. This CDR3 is CASSPNSGSYNEQFF. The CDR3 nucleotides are TGCGCCAGCAGCCCCAACAGCGGCTCCTACAATGAGCAGTTCTTC.

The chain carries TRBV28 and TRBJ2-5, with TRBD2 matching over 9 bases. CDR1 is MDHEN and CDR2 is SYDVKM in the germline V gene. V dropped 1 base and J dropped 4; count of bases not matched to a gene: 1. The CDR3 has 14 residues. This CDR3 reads CASSLLAGAETQYF. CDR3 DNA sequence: TGTGCCAGCAGTTTATTAGCGGGAGCAGAGACCCAGTACTTC. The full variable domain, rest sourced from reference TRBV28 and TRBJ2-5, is DVKVTQSSRYLVKRTGEKVFLECVQDMDHENMFWYRQDPGLGLRLIYFSYDVKMKEKGDIPEGYSVSREKKERFSLILESASTNQTSMYLCASSLLAGAETQYFGPGTRLLVL.

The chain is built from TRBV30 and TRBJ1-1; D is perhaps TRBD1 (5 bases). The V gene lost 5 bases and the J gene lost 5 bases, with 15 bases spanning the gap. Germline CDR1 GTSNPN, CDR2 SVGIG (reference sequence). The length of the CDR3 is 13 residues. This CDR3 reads CAWGPGGGTEAFF. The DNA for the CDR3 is TGTGCCTGGGGGCCCGGGGGAGGAACTGAAGCTTTCTTT.

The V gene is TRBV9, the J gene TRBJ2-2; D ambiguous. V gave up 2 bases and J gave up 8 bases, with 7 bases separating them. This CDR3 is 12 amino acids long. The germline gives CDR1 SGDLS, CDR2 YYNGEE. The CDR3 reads CASSVSRGELFF. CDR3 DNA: TGTGCCAGCAGCGTCAGTCGAGGGGAGCTGTTTTTT.

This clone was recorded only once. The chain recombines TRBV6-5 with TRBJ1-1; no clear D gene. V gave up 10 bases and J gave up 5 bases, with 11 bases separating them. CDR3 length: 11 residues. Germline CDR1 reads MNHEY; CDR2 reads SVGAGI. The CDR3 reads CATVASTEAFF. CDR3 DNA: TGTGCCACCGTGGCGTCTACTGAAGCTTTCTTT.

The CDR3 DNA sequence: TGTGCCAGCAGCCGATGGGACCAGGTTAGCTCCTACGAGCAGTACTTC. It specifies CASSRWDQVSSYEQYF. The V and J genes are TRBV5-5 and TRBJ2-7, with D perhaps given as TRBD1 or TRBD2 (5 bases each). The CDR3 consists of 16 residues. Trimming took 4 bases from V and 0 from J, leaving 17 bases between them. Germline assignment: CDR1 SGHKS and CDR2 YYEKEE (reference sequence).

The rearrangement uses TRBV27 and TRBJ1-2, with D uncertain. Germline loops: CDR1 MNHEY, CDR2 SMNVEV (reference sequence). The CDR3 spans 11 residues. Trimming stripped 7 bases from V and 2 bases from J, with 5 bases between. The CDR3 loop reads CASMDNYGYTF. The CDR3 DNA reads TGTGCCAGCATGGACAACTATGGCTACACCTTC.

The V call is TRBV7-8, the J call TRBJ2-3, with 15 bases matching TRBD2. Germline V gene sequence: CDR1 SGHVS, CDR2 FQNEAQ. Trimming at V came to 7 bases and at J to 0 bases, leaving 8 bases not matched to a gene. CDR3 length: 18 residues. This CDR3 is CASKKGLAGGSSTDTQYF. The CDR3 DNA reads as TGTGCCAGCAAAAAAGGACTAGCGGGAGGGTCTAGCACAGATACGCAGTATTTT. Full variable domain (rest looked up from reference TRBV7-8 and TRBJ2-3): GAGVSQSPRYKVAKRGQDVALRCDPISGHVSLFWYQQALGQGPEFLTYFQNEAQLDKSGLPSDRFFAERPEGSVSTLKIQRTQQEDSAVYLCASKKGLAGGSSTDTQYFGPGTRLTVL.

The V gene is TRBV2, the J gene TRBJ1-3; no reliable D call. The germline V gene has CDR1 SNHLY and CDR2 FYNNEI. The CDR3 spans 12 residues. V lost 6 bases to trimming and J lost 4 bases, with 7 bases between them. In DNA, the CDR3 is TGTGCCAGCAGGGACGGAGGAAACACCATATATTTT. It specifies CASRDGGNTIYF.

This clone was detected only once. CDR3 nucleotides: TGTGCCAGTAATGAGGGCGCAAACACCATATATTTT. This codes for CASNEGANTIYF. The chain recombines TRBV19 with TRBJ1-3, with D hard to call. The V gene lost 7 bases and the J gene lost 6 bases, with 10 bases spanning the gap. The CDR3 has 12 residues. Germline CDR1 reads LNHDA; CDR2 reads SQIVND (reference sequence).

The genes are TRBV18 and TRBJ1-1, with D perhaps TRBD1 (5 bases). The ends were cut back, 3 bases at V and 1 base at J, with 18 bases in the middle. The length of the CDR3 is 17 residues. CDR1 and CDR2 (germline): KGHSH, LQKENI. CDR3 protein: CASSPRPTGAANTEAFF. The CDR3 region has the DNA TGTGCCAGCTCACCCCGTCCCACAGGAGCCGCGAACACTGAAGCTTTCTTT.

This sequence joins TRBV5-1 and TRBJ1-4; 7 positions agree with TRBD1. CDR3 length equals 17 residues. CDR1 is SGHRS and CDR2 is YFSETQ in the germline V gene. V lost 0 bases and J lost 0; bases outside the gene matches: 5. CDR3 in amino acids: CASSLGQGFSTNEKLFF. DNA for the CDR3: TGCGCCAGCAGCTTGGGACAGGGATTTTCAACTAATGAAAAACTGTTTTTT.

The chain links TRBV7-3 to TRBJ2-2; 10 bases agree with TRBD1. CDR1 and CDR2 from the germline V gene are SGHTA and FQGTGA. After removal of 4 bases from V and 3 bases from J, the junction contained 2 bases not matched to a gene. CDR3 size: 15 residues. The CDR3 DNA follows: TGTGCCAGCAGCTGGACAGGGGGGTACACCGGGGAGCTGTTTTTT. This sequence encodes CASSWTGGYTGELFF.

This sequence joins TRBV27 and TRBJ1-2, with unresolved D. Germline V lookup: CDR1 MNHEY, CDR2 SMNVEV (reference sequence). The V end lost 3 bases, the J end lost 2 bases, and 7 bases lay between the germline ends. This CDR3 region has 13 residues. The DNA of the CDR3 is TGTGCCAGCAGTTTGTCAGAGAACTATGGCTACACCTTC. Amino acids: CASSLSENYGYTF.

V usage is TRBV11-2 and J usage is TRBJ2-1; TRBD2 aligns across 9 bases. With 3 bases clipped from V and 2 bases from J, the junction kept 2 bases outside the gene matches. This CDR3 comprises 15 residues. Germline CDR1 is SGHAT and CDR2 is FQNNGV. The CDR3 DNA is TGTGCCAGCAGCTTGGTAGCGGGGGCCTACAATGAGCAGTTCTTC. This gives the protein CASSLVAGAYNEQFF.

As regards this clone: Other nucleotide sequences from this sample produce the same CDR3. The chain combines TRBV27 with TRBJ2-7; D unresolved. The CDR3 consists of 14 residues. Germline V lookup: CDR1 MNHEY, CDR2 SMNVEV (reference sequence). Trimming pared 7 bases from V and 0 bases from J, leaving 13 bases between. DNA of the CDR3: TGTGCCAGCAACTTAACACCGAGCTCCTACGAGCAGTACTTC. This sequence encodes CASNLTPSSYEQYF.